One and the same sample provided the 27 T cell receptor beta chains below, sequenced in a study of T cells in Graves' hyperthyroidism and ophthalmopathy. Amplification yielded TCR beta CDR3 regions, with RNA transcripts as the source. HTBI primers were employed in a first-round RT-PCR of the TCR CDR3. Each CDR3 protein is one row after TCRdb ran MiXCR on the multiplex PCR reads. The table lists around 350,000 distinct CDR3 sequences, roughly 19% of them singletons. Sequenced sample: blood. The origin of the receptors is a woman aged 18-29 years with Graves' hyperthyroidism.

This clonotype was detected ten times or more. The chain uses TRBV10-3 and TRBJ1-1, with D possibly being TRBD1 (5 bases). Germline CDR1 is ENHRY and CDR2 is SYGVKD. The V and J ends lost 3 bases and 12 bases respectively, with 20 bases between them. The CDR3 sequence is 14 residues long. The CDR3 DNA reads TGTGCCATCAGTGACAGGGAACCGAGATTCGGGACTTTCTTT. Its translation: CAISDREPRFGTFF.

This clonotype has more than one count but fewer than ten. The gene calls are TRBV27 and TRBJ2-7; no reliable D call. The V and J ends lost 0 bases and 3 bases respectively, with 12 bases between them. Germline lookup yields CDR1 MNHEY and CDR2 SMNVEV (reference sequence). The CDR3 covers 15 residues. CDR3 residues: CASSLSLGLYYEQYF. CDR3 nucleotides: TGTGCCAGCAGTTTATCATTGGGCCTTTACTACGAGCAGTACTTC.

This clonotype was detected many times. The CDR3 nucleotides are TGCAGTGCTTCTTCGGGGCCGACCTACGAGCAGTACTTC. It yields the protein CSASSGPTYEQYF. The V and J genes are TRBV20-1 and TRBJ2-7; D tentatively fits TRBD1 or TRBD2 (5 bases each). The CDR3 covers 13 residues. The germline gives CDR1 DFQATT, CDR2 SNEGSKA (reference sequence). Trimming pared 5 bases from V and 2 bases from J, leaving 13 bases between.

The J gene is TRBJ1-1, the V gene TRBV5-1; possibly TRBD1 for D (5 bases). The CDR3 length is 14 residues. Germline V gives CDR1 SGHRS, CDR2 YFSETQ. V lost 4 bases and J lost 6, with 16 bases in between. CDR3 sequence (DNA): TGCGCCAGCAGCCCGGTAACATTGGGGCCTGAAGCTTTCTTT. It translates to CASSPVTLGPEAFF.

V and J are TRBV29-1 and TRBJ1-1, with D hard to call. Deletions cut 3 bases from V and 0 bases from J, with 11 bases between. Germline V CDR1 and CDR2: SQVTM, ANQGSEA. The CDR3 has 14 residues. The CDR3 DNA reads TGCAGCGTTGAGAAGGGCCTCATGAACACTGAAGCTTTCTTT. It is translated as CSVEKGLMNTEAFF.

Ten or more counts support this clonotype. The chain links TRBV7-3 to TRBJ2-2; D gene unclear. Trimming removed 5 bases from V and 6 bases from J, with 10 bases in between. This CDR3 contains 13 residues. Germline V gene lookup returns CDR1 SGHTA and CDR2 FQGTGA. The CDR3 is CASSDLIPGELFF. CDR3 nucleotide sequence: TGTGCCAGCAGCGACCTCATCCCCGGGGAGCTGTTTTTT.

This clonotype was observed at least ten times. J is TRBJ2-5 and V is TRBV29-1, with a tentative D call TRBD1 (6 bases). The germline V gene encodes CDR1 SQVTM and CDR2 ANQGSEA. CDR3 length equals 13 residues. Trimming removed 4 bases at V and 4 bases at J, with 13 bases between. As DNA, the CDR3 is TGCAGCGTTGGATCAGGGGTTGCAGAGACCCAGTACTTC. Translation: CSVGSGVAETQYF.

This clonotype was counted many times. The V and J genes are TRBV29-1 and TRBJ2-2, with D perhaps TRBD2 (6 bases). Germline assignment: CDR1 SQVTM and CDR2 ANQGSEA. Trimming shortened V by 3 bases and J by 7 bases, and 15 bases separated the two germline ends. This CDR3 is 14 amino acids long. CDR3 loop: CSVDLAGLNGELFF. CDR3 nucleotides: TGCAGCGTTGACTTGGCGGGGCTAAACGGGGAGCTGTTTTTT.

This clonotype came up many times. The chain carries TRBV2 and TRBJ2-7, with TRBD1 matching 8 bases. The germline CDR1 and CDR2 sequences are SNHLY and FYNNEI. This CDR3 has 13 residues. The V gene end was trimmed by 6 bases and the J gene end by 5 bases; junction bases not matched to a gene: 6. CDR3 DNA: TGTGCCAGCAGGAGGGCAGGGGGCGACGAGCAGTACTTC. This gives the protein CASRRAGGDEQYF. The full variable domain, rest sourced from reference TRBV2 and TRBJ2-7, is EPEVTQTPSHQVTQMGQEVILRCVPISNHLYFYWYRQILGQKVEFLVSFYNNEISEKSEIFDDQFSVERPDGSNFTLKIRSTKLEDSAMYFCASRRAGGDEQYFGPGTRLTVT.

In regard to this clonotype: Just one base apart from a much larger clone, this may be a read error. The chain has TRBV4-1 and TRBJ1-3; 10 bases align to TRBD1. Germline V lookup: CDR1 MGHRA, CDR2 YSYEKL. Trimming cost V 3 bases and J 2 bases; bases outside gene matches: 4. The CDR3 covers 16 residues. CDR3 DNA: TGCGCCAGCAGCCAGGGGGGACAGGGGCCTGGAAACACCATATATTTT. Translating gives CASSQGGQGPGNTIYF.

This clonotype was counted at least ten times. The chain uses TRBV27 and TRBJ2-2; D assignment may be TRBD1 or TRBD2 (5 bases each). V dropped 1 base and J dropped 6 bases, with 18 bases sitting between them. CDR3 length equals 17 residues. Germline V CDR1 and CDR2: MNHEY, SMNVEV (reference sequence). CDR3 sequence: CASSLWLRGRGAGELFF. The CDR3 coding sequence is TGTGCCAGCAGTTTATGGTTGAGGGGAAGGGGAGCCGGGGAGCTGTTTTTT.

This clonotype was seen at least ten times. The V and J genes are TRBV28 and TRBJ2-7; D gene uncertain. Germline V gives CDR1 MDHEN, CDR2 SYDVKM. Deletions cut 5 bases from V and 2 bases from J, with 13 bases between. The CDR3 has 14 amino acids. The CDR3 spells CASSPRRRAYEQYF. CDR3 in DNA: TGTGCCAGCAGTCCTAGACGACGGGCCTACGAGCAGTACTTC. The full variable domain, its missing parts supplied by reference TRBV28 and TRBJ2-7, is DVKVTQSSRYLVKRTGEKVFLECVQDMDHENMFWYRQDPGLGLRLIYFSYDVKMKEKGDIPEGYSVSREKKERFSLILESASTNQTSMYLCASSPRRRAYEQYFGPGTRLTVT.

The genes are TRBV6-2 or TRBV6-3 and TRBJ1-1; TRBD1 aligns across 8 bases. Per the germline V gene, CDR1 is MNHEY and CDR2 is SVGEGT. The J segment lost 0 bases and the V segment lost 0 bases, leaving 9 bases of the junction unmatched. The CDR3 has 18 amino acids. The CDR3: CASSYSDAQGAMNTEAFF. DNA for the CDR3: TGTGCCAGCAGTTACTCGGATGCGCAGGGGGCTATGAACACTGAAGCTTTCTTT.

This clonotype was detected ten times or more. This chain connects TRBV6-2 or TRBV6-3 to TRBJ1-1; 7 nucleotides match TRBD1. V lost 0 bases, J lost 1 base, and 2 bases stayed unmatched. The CDR3 sequence is 15 residues long. Per the germline V gene, CDR1 is MNHEY and CDR2 is SVGEGT. In DNA, the CDR3 is TGTGCCAGCAGTTACTCGAGGACAGGGAACACTGAAGCTTTCTTT. Translating gives CASSYSRTGNTEAFF.

In the case of this clonotype: At one of its ends the junction is not consistent with the germline gene, which may arise from a read error. The V call is TRBV12-3 or TRBV12-4, the J call TRBJ1-2; no reliable D call. The CDR3 covers 13 residues. The CDR3 DNA is TGTGCCAGCAGTTTAGTACGCCTCTATGGTTACACCTTC. This encodes CASSLVRLYGYTF.

Comments on this clonotype: A read error may be the cause here, since a much bigger clone is one base away. V gene TRBV7-9 combines with J gene TRBJ1-1; TRBD1 is a possible D gene (6 bases). Germline lookup yields CDR1 SEHNR and CDR2 FQNEAQ (reference sequence). With 4 bases removed from V and 5 bases from J, the gap between germline ends came to 14 bases. There are 14 residues in the CDR3. CDR3 protein: CASSCSGGTTEAFF. CDR3 coding DNA: TGTGCCAGCAGCTGCTCTGGGGGGACAACTGAAGCTTTCTTT. The full variable domain, with the rest looked up from reference TRBV7-9 and TRBJ1-1, is DTGVSQNPRHKITKRGQNVTFRCDPISEHNRLYWYRQTLGQGPEFLTYFQNEAQLEKSRLLSDRFSAERPKGSFSTLEIQRTEQGDSAMYLCASSCSGGTTEAFFGQGTRLTVV.

The chain joins TRBV20-1 to TRBJ1-1; D unresolved. CDR1 DFQATT and CDR2 SNEGSKA come from the germline V gene (reference sequence). This CDR3 has 15 residues. V dropped 6 bases and J dropped 0 bases, with 17 bases sitting between them. CDR3 amino acids: CSARPSPGMNTEAFF. CDR3 coding DNA: TGCAGTGCCAGACCGTCCCCAGGTATGAACACTGAAGCTTTCTTT.

This clonotype showed up many times. The V call is TRBV5-1, the J call TRBJ1-2, with no clear D. From germline, CDR1 is SGHRS and CDR2 YFSETQ. Trimming left V 1 base short and J 6 bases short, with 7 bases between. The length of the CDR3 is 12 residues. The CDR3 region is CASSLTLDGYTF. The CDR3 bases are TGCGCCAGCAGCTTGACGTTGGATGGCTACACCTTC.

This clonotype appeared once. The rearrangement uses TRBV27 and TRBJ1-1, with D maybe TRBD1 (5 bases). This CDR3 has 14 residues. Trimming took off 6 bases at V and 6 bases at J, with 17 bases between the two ends. Looked up from germline, CDR1 is MNHEY and CDR2 is SMNVEV (reference sequence). The CDR3 is CASRGRWGWPEAFF. CDR3 bases: TGTGCCAGCAGGGGGCGGTGGGGATGGCCTGAAGCTTTCTTT.

The chain recombines TRBV2 with TRBJ1-6; the D gene is possibly TRBD1 (5 bases). The CDR3 spans 15 residues. Germline assignment: CDR1 SNHLY and CDR2 FYNNEI. With 7 bases removed from V and 10 bases from J, the gap between germline ends came to 20 bases. The CDR3 here is CASTEIDAGRSPLHF. In DNA, the CDR3 is TGTGCCAGCACGGAAATTGATGCAGGGAGGTCACCCCTCCACTTT.

This clonotype was seen repeatedly, ten times or more. The chain couples TRBV11-2 to TRBJ2-7; no clear D gene. Germline V CDR1 and CDR2: SGHAT, FQNNGV. The CDR3 consists of 14 residues. The germline V and J ends were trimmed by 6 bases and 2 bases, with 14 bases remaining between them. Here the CDR3 reads CASSLGFGAYEQYF. In nucleotides, the CDR3 is TGTGCCAGCAGTCTAGGGTTTGGGGCCTACGAGCAGTACTTC.

There are a few counts of this clonotype. DNA for the CDR3: TGCGCCAGCCGGGGGGGGGCTGGGTACGAGCAGTACTTC. Translating it yields CASRGGAGYEQYF. The chain recombines TRBV10-2 with TRBJ2-7; 8 bases map to TRBD2. The CDR3 extends over 13 amino acids. CDR1 WSHSY and CDR2 SAAADI come from the germline V gene. The ends lost 8 bases at V and 4 bases at J; junction bases unmatched: 7.

This clonotype has a count of ten or more. V gene TRBV6-1 combines with J gene TRBJ2-5; D remains ambiguous. CDR1 is MNHNS and CDR2 is SASEGT in the germline V gene. The germline V and J ends were trimmed by 5 bases and 5 bases, with 9 bases remaining between them. The CDR3 totals 12 residues. Here the CDR3 reads CASSPTWETQYF. The CDR3 nucleotides read TGTGCCAGCAGTCCCACCTGGGAGACCCAGTACTTC.

This clonotype has more than one count but fewer than ten. The V and J genes are TRBV4-1 and TRBJ2-7; D remains unclear. V shed 0 bases and J shed 0 bases, with 9 bases lying between them. The CDR3 length is 15 residues. Germline V lookup: CDR1 MGHRA, CDR2 YSYEKL. The CDR3 DNA sequence: TGCGCCAGCAGCCAAGATCGCTTCGGCTCCTACGAGCAGTACTTC. Encoded protein: CASSQDRFGSYEQYF.

The chain has TRBV5-4 and TRBJ2-2; D is ambiguous. Germline V lookup: CDR1 SGHNT, CDR2 YYREEE (reference sequence). V lost 4 bases and J lost 0, with 10 bases in between. This CDR3 is 15 amino acids long. For the CDR3, the DNA is TGTGCCAGCAGCCAGACCGCCGCGAACACCGGGGAGCTGTTTTTT. Amino acids: CASSQTAANTGELFF.

The sample holds a few counts of this clonotype. The chain links TRBV20-1 to TRBJ1-5, with 8 bases that match TRBD1. With 0 bases clipped from V and 5 bases from J, the junction kept 9 bases outside the gene matches. Germline CDR1 is DFQATT and CDR2 is SNEGSKA (reference sequence). The CDR3 runs to 16 residues. The CDR3 region is CSARDSAGGYYQPQHF. In DNA, the CDR3 is TGCAGTGCTAGAGATTCCGCAGGGGGCTATTATCAGCCCCAGCATTTT.

The chain has TRBV6-1 and TRBJ2-2; TRBD1 is a possible D gene (6 bases). CDR3 length equals 16 residues. Germline CDR1 and CDR2: MNHNS and SASEGT. V gave up 6 bases and J gave up 2 bases, with 16 bases separating them. CDR3 nucleotides: TGTGCCAGCAGCCCAAAGGGGGTCCTTAACACCGGGGAGCTGTTTTTT. Translated, it gives CASSPKGVLNTGELFF.